This T cell receptor beta chain came from a study of blood T cell repertoires in COVID-19. Study overall: Specimens from acute and convalescent COVID-19 originated in the United States, Italy and Spain. In each case, the material was cDNA or gDNA derived from T cells, B-cell-depleted T cells, or PBMCs.

This clone turned up a few times. The assay was immunoSEQ multiplex PCR, and TCRdb's table has in-frame clones only and misses some. The table has approximately 45,000 clones, 85% to 90% seen once; the top ten hold about 2%. Recruited during active infection, patients (from Seattle) were subsequently followed longitudinally. The germline V gene encodes CDR1 SGHTA and CDR2 FQGNSA. The CDR3 sequence is 15 residues long. V was clipped by 5 bases and J by 6 bases, with 14 bases between them. The sample consisted of peripheral blood. The chain joins TRBV7-2 to TRBJ1-6, with D tentatively TRBD1 (6 bases). This sequence was found in an elderly woman with COVID-19, enrolled during active disease. The CDR3 DNA follows: TGTGCCAGCAGCAACTCAGGGGCCCTTAATTCACCCCTCCACTTT. The encoded protein is CASSNSGALNSPLHF.